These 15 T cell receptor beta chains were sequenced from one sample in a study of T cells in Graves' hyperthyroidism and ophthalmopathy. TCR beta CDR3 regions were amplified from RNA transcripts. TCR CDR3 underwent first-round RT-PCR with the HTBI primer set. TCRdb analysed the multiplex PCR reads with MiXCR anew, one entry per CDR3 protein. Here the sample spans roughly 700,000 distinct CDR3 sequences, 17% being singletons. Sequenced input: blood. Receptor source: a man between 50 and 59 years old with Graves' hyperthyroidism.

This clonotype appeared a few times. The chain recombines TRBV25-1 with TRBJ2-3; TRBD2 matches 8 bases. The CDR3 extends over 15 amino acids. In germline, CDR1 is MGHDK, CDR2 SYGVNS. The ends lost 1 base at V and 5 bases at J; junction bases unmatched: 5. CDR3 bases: TGTGCCAGCAGTGAATCTGGTCTAGCGGGAGATACGCAGTATTTT. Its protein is CASSESGLAGDTQYF.

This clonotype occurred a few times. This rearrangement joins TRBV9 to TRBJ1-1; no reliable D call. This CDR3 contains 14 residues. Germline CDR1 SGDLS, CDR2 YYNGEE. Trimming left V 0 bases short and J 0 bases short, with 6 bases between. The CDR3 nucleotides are TGTGCCAGCAGCGTAGACAGTATGAACACTGAAGCTTTCTTT. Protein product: CASSVDSMNTEAFF.

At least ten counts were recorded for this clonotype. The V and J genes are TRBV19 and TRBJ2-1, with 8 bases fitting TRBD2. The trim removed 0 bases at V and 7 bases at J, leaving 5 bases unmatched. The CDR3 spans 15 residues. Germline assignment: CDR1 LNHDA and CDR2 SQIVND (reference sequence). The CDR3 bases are TGTGCCAGTAGTATAGACTGGACTAGCCAAAATGAGCAGTTCTTC. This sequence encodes CASSIDWTSQNEQFF.

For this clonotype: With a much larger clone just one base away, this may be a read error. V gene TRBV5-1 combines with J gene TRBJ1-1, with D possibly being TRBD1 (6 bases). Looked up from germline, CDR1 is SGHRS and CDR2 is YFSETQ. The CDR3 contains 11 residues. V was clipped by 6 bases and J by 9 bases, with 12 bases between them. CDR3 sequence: CASTAQGKAFF. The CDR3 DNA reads TGCGCCAGCACGGCGCAGGGGAAAGCTTTCTTT.

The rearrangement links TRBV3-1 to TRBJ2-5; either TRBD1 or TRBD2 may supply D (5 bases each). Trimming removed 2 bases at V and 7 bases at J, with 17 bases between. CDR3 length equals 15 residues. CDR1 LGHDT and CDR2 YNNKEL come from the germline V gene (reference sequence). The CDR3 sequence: CASSQWSPIGTTQYF. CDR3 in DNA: TGTGCCAGCAGCCAATGGTCCCCGATCGGGACGACCCAGTACTTC.

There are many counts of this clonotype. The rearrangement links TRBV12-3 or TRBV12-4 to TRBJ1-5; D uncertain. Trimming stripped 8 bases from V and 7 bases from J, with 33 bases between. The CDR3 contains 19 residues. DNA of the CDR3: TGTGCCAGCCCGACTCCTAGAGAGCGGGAGCCAGGTGTAATGCAGCCCCAGCATTTT. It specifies CASPTPREREPGVMQPQHF.

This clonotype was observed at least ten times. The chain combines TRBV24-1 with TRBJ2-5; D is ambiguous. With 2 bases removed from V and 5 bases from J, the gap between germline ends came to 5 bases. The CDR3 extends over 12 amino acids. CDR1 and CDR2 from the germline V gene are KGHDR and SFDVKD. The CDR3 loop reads CATSDWKETQYF. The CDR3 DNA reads TGTGCCACCAGTGATTGGAAGGAGACCCAGTACTTC.

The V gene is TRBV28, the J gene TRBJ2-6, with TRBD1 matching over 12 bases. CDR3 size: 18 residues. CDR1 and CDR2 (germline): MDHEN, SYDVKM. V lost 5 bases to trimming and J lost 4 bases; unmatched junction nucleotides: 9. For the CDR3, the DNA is TGTGCCAGCAGTCGACCGGGACAGGGGGCACTCGGGGCCAACGTCCTGACTTTC. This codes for CASSRPGQGALGANVLTF.

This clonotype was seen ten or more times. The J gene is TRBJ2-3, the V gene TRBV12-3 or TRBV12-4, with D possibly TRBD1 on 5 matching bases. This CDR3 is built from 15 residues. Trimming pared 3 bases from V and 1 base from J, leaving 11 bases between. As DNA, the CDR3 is TGTGCCAGCAGTTTGCGCACAGGAGGCACAGATACGCAGTATTTT. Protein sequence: CASSLRTGGTDTQYF.

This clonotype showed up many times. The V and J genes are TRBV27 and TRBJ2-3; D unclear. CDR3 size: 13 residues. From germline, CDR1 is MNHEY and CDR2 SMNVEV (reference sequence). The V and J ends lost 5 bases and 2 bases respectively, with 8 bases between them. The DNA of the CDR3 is TGTGCCAGCAGTGTAGAGAACACAGATACGCAGTATTTT. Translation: CASSVENTDTQYF.

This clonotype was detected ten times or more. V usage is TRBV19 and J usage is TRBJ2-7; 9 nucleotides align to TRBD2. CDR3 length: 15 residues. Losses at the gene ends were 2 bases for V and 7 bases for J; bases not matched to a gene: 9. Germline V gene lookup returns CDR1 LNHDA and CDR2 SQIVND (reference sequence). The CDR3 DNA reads TGTGCCAGTAGTATAAGTAGCGGGAGTATCGGGGAGCAGTACTTC. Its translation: CASSISSGSIGEQYF.

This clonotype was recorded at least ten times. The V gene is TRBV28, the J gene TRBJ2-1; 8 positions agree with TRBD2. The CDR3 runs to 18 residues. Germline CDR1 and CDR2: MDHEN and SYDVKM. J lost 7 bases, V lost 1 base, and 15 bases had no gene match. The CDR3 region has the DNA TGTGCCAGCAGTTTATTTGGGGGGGCAGCGGGAGCAGTAAATGAGCAGTTCTTC. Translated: CASSLFGGAAGAVNEQFF.

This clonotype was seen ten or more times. The CDR3 sequence is CASSYLSDRYEQYF. The CDR3 region has the DNA TGTGCCAGCAGCTACTTATCGGACCGCTACGAGCAGTACTTC. V usage is TRBV28 and J usage is TRBJ2-7; D is undetermined. The germline CDR1 and CDR2 sequences are MDHEN and SYDVKM. Trimming shortened V by 6 bases and J by 3 bases, and 15 bases separated the two germline ends. The CDR3 totals 14 residues.

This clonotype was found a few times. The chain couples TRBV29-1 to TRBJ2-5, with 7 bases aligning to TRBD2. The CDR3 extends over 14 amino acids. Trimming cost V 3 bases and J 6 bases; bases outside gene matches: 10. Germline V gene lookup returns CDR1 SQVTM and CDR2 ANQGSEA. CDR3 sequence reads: CSVETGGGPKTQYF. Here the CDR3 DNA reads TGCAGCGTTGAGACCGGGGGAGGGCCGAAGACCCAGTACTTC.

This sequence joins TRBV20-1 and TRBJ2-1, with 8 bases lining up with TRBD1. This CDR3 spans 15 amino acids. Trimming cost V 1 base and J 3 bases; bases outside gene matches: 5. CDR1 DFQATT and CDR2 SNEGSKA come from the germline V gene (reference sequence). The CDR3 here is CSARGPGGIYNEQFF. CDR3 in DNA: TGCAGTGCTAGAGGGCCAGGGGGCATCTACAATGAGCAGTTCTTC.